These T cell receptor beta chains were read from a single sample in a study of T cell responses to AZD1222 COVID-19 vaccine. Generated by immunoSEQ multiplex PCR, the TCRdb table keeps only in-frame clones and is missing some. The sample has roughly 150,000 clones; roughly 90% are singletons. Sample: peripheral blood, taken on day 0 of AZD1222 vaccination. The receptors stem from an adult in good health. Each CDR3 is given with its conserved first and last residue. A D gene is named only where the DNA matches it firmly. The size of a clone is reported for some rows only, either as once, few or many, or as a class for expanded clones.

V	J	D	size	DNA	CDR3
TRBV9	TRBJ1-2	.	.	TGTGCCAGCAGCGTAACAGGGAACTATGGCTACACCTTC	CASSVTGNYGYTF
TRBV11-2	TRBJ1-4	.	.	TGTGCCAGCAGCCGGCAGGGGACTAATGAAAAACTGTTTTTT	CASSRQGTNEKLFF
TRBV28	TRBJ1-2	.	.	TGTGCCACAGAGTCTAACTATGGCTACACCTTC	CATESNYGYTF
TRBV19	TRBJ2-5	.	once	TGTGCCACTGGGCCTCGGGAGACCCAGTACTTC	CATGPRETQYF
TRBV4-3	TRBJ2-1	TRBD2	.	TGCGCCAGCAGCCACGATAGCGGGACCTACAATGAGCAGTTCTTC	CASSHDSGTYNEQFF
TRBV6-5	TRBJ2-5	TRBD1	.	TGTGCCAGCAAGCTGGACAGGACGTACCAAGAGACCCAGTACTTC	CASKLDRTYQETQYF
TRBV11-1	TRBJ2-5	.	few	TGTGCCAGCAGCTCCCGCGGAGCGTACCAAGAGACCCAGTACTTC	CASSSRGAYQETQYF
TRBV11-2	TRBJ2-7	TRBD1	.	TGTGCCAGCAGCACTTTGACAGGGGGCCCCTACGAGCAGTACTTC	CASSTLTGGPYEQYF
TRBV13	TRBJ2-5	.	few	TGTGCCAGCAGCTTATATTCCAGAGAGGAGACCCAGTACTTC	CASSLYSREETQYF
TRBV13	TRBJ1-6	TRBD1	.	TGTGCCAGCAGCCGACCGGGACAGAATTCACCCCTCCACTTT	CASSRPGQNSPLHF
TRBV28	TRBJ2-7	.	.	TGTGCCAGCAGTTTAAGGGGGAGGAACCACGAGCAGTACTTC	CASSLRGRNHEQYF
TRBV30	TRBJ2-7	TRBD1	.	TGTGCCTGGAGCAAAGGTTGGCGGACAGGCGAAGGAGTCTACGAGCAGTACTTC	CAWSKGWRTGEGVYEQYF
TRBV7-9	TRBJ1-5	.	.	TGTGCCAGCGCCGGGGGAGTTAGCAATCAGCCCCAGCATTTT	CASAGGVSNQPQHF
TRBV9	TRBJ1-2	TRBD1	.	TGTGCCAGCAGCCCAGGACAGGGGTCAAGCTACACCTTC	CASSPGQGSSYTF
TRBV2	TRBJ2-1	.	.	TGTGCCAGCGGGAGGGGGGGGCCAGTGGATGAGCAGTTCTTC	CASGRGGPVDEQFF
TRBV7-2	TRBJ2-1	.	.	TGTGCCAGCAGCTTAGGGGTTGGGTCCTACAATGAGCAGTTCTTC	CASSLGVGSYNEQFF